Following are 5 T cell receptor beta chains from one sample sequenced in a study of blood T cell repertoires in COVID-19. Sequencing was performed with immunoSEQ multiplex PCR; in TCRdb, only in-frame clones are kept and a portion is missing. The sample lists 250,000 to 300,000 clones, just over 85% occurring once. Sample: PBMCs or T cells enriched from blood (not recorded which). The receptor source for this set is a man younger than 35 who had recovered from COVID-19.

The chain joins TRBV4-2 to TRBJ1-4; 8 nucleotides line up with TRBD1. V lost 5 bases and J lost 7; bases outside the gene matches: 9. Per germline, CDR1 LGHNA and CDR2 YNFKEQ. CDR3 length: 15 residues. CDR3 bases: TGTGCCAGCAGCGGTGACAGGGGTTACCGTGAAAAACTGTTTTTT. Amino acid sequence: CASSGDRGYREKLFF.

J is TRBJ2-3 and V is TRBV7-9; the D gene is possibly TRBD2 (5 bases). This CDR3 has 16 residues. Trimming pared 5 bases from V and 2 bases from J, leaving 17 bases between. Germline CDR1 is SEHNR and CDR2 is FQNEAQ (reference sequence). CDR3 DNA: TGTGCCAGCAGCCCATGGACTGGAGACTTCACAGATACGCAGTATTTT. Translated: CASSPWTGDFTDTQYF.

The chain employs TRBV6-5 and TRBJ1-5; D perhaps matches TRBD1 (6 bases). Trimming removed 6 bases from V and 0 bases from J, with 9 bases in between. The CDR3 covers 14 residues. CDR1 is MNHEY and CDR2 is SVGAGI in the germline V gene. For the CDR3, the DNA is TGTGCCAGCAGGCAGGGGAATAGCAATCAGCCCCAGCATTTT. Translation: CASRQGNSNQPQHF.

The gene calls are TRBV10-1 and TRBJ2-3, with 9 bases lining up with TRBD2. The CDR3 runs to 16 residues. V trimming: 3 bases; J trimming: 4 bases; junction bases outside the gene matches: 8. Germline V CDR1 and CDR2: WNHNN, SYGVQD (reference sequence). In DNA, the CDR3 is TGCGCCAGCAGTGACGTGGCGGGGGGGCTCCCAGATACGCAGTATTTT. It specifies CASSDVAGGLPDTQYF.

This rearrangement joins TRBV6-5 to TRBJ1-6; D remains ambiguous. V lost 6 bases and J lost 6, with 15 bases in between. Germline V lookup: CDR1 MNHEY, CDR2 SVGAGI. This CDR3 has 15 residues. The CDR3 region is CASSPREATNSPLHF. The CDR3 bases are TGTGCCAGCAGCCCCCGAGAGGCCACTAATTCACCCCTCCACTTT.